This TCR beta chain derives from a study of PD-1 blockade in classical Hodgkin lymphoma. Overall study: Patients were given intravenous nivolumab, 3 mg/kg, every 2 weeks.

The CDR3 contains 18 residues. V dropped 4 bases and J dropped 2; count of bases not matched to a gene: 8. CDR1 SGHRS and CDR2 YFSETQ come from the germline V gene. Study-wide findings and caveats: There was a significant rise in CD4+ TCR diversity by C4D1, with no such rise for CD8+. Baseline diversity resembling that of newly diagnosed patients was seen in complete responders.

Time point noted: cycle 4 day 1 (C4D1), after more than 5 weeks of nivolumab. Brentuximab vedotin exposure varied among the patients, all of whom had relapsed after autologous stem cell transplantation. Libraries were prepared by immunoSEQ multiplex PCR; TCRdb keeps only in-frame clonotypes and omits some of them. The profile shows some 33,000 clones, about 72% of them singletons. Points on this clone: Its specificity is not known.

The sequence was obtained from a human donor with classical Hodgkin lymphoma. The genes are TRBV5-1 and TRBJ2-3, with 15 bases fitting TRBD2. The source was peripheral blood mononuclear cells (PBMCs), collected before the fourth cycle of nivolumab. DNA of the CDR3: TGCGCCAGCAGCCCAGGACTAGCGGGAGGGCCGGTCACAGATACGCAGTATTTT. This translates into CASSPGLAGGPVTDTQYF.